A single T cell receptor (beta chain) is shown here with its context. Antigen unknown. V dropped 3 bases and J dropped 1; count of bases not matched to a gene: 3. This CDR3 has 15 amino acids. Germline assignment: CDR1 MDHEN and CDR2 SYDVKM. The PCR ran on 60 Vbeta and 13 Jbeta primers. Using immunoSEQ multiplex PCR, the repertoire was profiled, and TCRdb retains in-frame clones only, with some absent. The sample has 150,000 or so clones, about four fifths seen once. This sample was taken from a study of cytomegalovirus exposure and HLA in healthy donors. Study-wide results and caveats: An assumption of roughly uniform sequencing depth across donors underlay the presence/absence analyses. Indistinguishability led to the exclusion of some V segments, TRBV6-2 and TRBV6-3 included.

This receptor was taken from a male donor in good health and CMV-seronegative. Sequencing was carried out using PBMCs. The V gene is TRBV28, the J gene TRBJ2-5; 9 bases match TRBD2. The CDR3 reads CASSFSSGAQETQYF. The DNA for the CDR3 is TGTGCCAGCAGTTTCTCTAGCGGGGCCCAAGAGACCCAGTACTTC.